This TCR beta chain came from a study of T cell clusters in autoimmune cytopenias. TRB was amplified by touch-down multiplex PCR, primer pools A and B combined. Each CDR3 protein gets one entry in TCRdb, which reprocessed the multiplex PCR reads and gives no DNA. Its table lists roughly 6,000 distinct CDR3 sequences. TRB amplification used roughly 250 ng of peripheral blood genomic DNA. Per the germline V gene, CDR1 is SGHVS and CDR2 is FNYEAQ. CDR3 length equals 13 residues. The same sample was also studied in work on T cell repertoires in aging, cancer and after chemotherapy.

This receptor was taken from a human donor in good health. The chain recombines TRBV7-6 with TRBJ1-1. Sequenced input: peripheral blood. CDR3 sequence reads: CASSSTVNTEAFF.